Described below is a single T cell receptor (beta chain) sequence and its context. Its target is unknown. Germline CDR1 SGDLS, CDR2 YYNGEE. The CDR3 totals 15 residues. J lost 2 bases, V lost 3 bases, and 4 bases had no gene match. The data were produced by immunoSEQ multiplex PCR, yet TCRdb's version contains in-frame clones alone and is incomplete. The table has tens of thousands of clones, around 80% seen once. These data come from a study of CD4+ T cells in melanoma. Study observations and caveats: A reported correlation linked neoantigen-specific CD4+ T cells to CD8+, macrophage and B cell function. Diverse differentiation states were reported for melanoma neoantigen-specific CD4+ T cells.

This chain connects TRBV9 to TRBJ1-2; 10 bases line up with TRBD1. The TCR originated in a human donor with melanoma. The CDR3, as DNA: TGTGCCAGCAGCGCTCGGGGACAGGGGAACTATGGCTACACCTTC. Encoded protein: CASSARGQGNYGYTF.